This TCR beta chain was obtained from a study of shared clonotypes between healthy human individuals. Findings of the study overall: Richness estimates generally favored naive over memory subsets. Generation of non-shared clonotypes was less probable than generation of clonotypes shared by all four donors.

The authors loaded approximately 220 ng DNA, roughly 33,000 T cell genomes, into sorted-subset replicate PCRs. This table comes from immunoSEQ multiplex PCR, and its TCRdb copy is limited to in-frame clones, with some not included. The sample yields about 1 million clones, roughly 80% seen once. With respect to this clone: What it binds is not known.

The germline CDR1 and CDR2 sequences are MGHRA and YSYEKL. The V end lost 1 base, the J end lost 13 bases, and 17 bases lay between the germline ends. This CDR3 region has 15 residues. V and J are TRBV4-1 and TRBJ1-6; D is perhaps TRBD1 (5 bases). Source material: memory CD4+ T cells sorted from blood. Subset of the sample: CD45RA-negative fraction. This TCR was sampled from a man between 18 and 35 years old in good health. The CDR3 here is CASSQGSAGPLPLHF. The CDR3 DNA is TGCGCCAGCAGCCAAGGGTCGGCAGGGCCCTTGCCCCTCCACTTT.